Described below is a single TCR beta chain sequence and its context. This entry belongs to a study of blood T cell repertoires in COVID-19. As processed by the authors: Estimation of nucleated cell counts was performed using reference gene primer amplification. The table came from immunoSEQ multiplex PCR; TCRdb's copy has only in-frame clones and leaves some out. Clone size and V and J calls were adopted from that table, with D and trimming inferred from the DNA. The sample includes approximately 300,000 clones, around 87% of them seen just once. V was clipped by 8 bases and J by 0 bases, with 16 bases between them. The CDR3 contains 16 residues. Per the germline V gene, CDR1 is MDHEN and CDR2 is SYDVKM.

The sequence derives from a middle-aged man with active or convalescent COVID-19. The chain has TRBV28 and TRBJ1-4; perhaps TRBD1 as D (5 bases). Sequences were obtained from peripheral blood. DNA of the CDR3: TGTGCCAGCCTGGGGCCCGCCACAGCAACTAATGAAAAACTGTTTTTT. Residues: CASLGPATATNEKLFF.